One TCR beta chain is described in this entry. Its antigen is undetermined. The study left out patients who had uncontrolled infection, other autoimmune disease, pregnancy or lactation. This entry belongs to a study of T cells in Graves' hyperthyroidism and ophthalmopathy. Study-wide results and limits: Ophthalmopathy and stable hyperthyroidism were told apart by a 13 V-J model. The model predicted ophthalmopathy a median around seven months before onset.

This CDR3 contains 17 residues. V dropped 7 bases and J dropped 1 base, with 22 bases sitting between them. The germline V gene encodes CDR1 SGHAT and CDR2 FQNNGV. RNA transcripts provided the source from which TCR beta CDR3 regions were amplified. Using the HTBI primer set, a first-round RT-PCR was run on the TCR CDR3. A single record per CDR3 protein comes from TCRdb applying MiXCR to the multiplex PCR reads. This sample carries about 570,000 distinct CDR3 sequences, around 45% of them seen once, and the ten largest clones take 19%. The TCR comes from an adult woman with Graves' disease, either hyperthyroidism or ophthalmopathy (not recorded which). Sequencing was carried out using peripheral blood or thyroid tissue (not recorded which). This chain links TRBV11-2 with TRBJ2-5; TRBD1 or TRBD2 may be the D gene (5 bases each). The CDR3 loop is CASKLLPWAGSQETQYF. The CDR3 region has the DNA TGTGCCAGCAAGCTACTTCCCTGGGCAGGGAGCCAAGAGACCCAGTACTTC. The variable domain in full, with the rest retrieved from reference TRBV11-2 and TRBJ2-5, is EAGVAQSPRYKIIEKRQSVAFWCNPISGHATLYWYQQILGQGPKLLIQFQNNGVVDDSQLPKDRFSAERLKGVDSTLKIQPAKLEDSAVYLCASKLLPWAGSQETQYFGPGTRLLVL.